Below, one T cell receptor beta chain is given with its context. Its antigen is not identified. Germline CDR1 is SGHVS and CDR2 is FNYEAQ. Trimming took 4 bases from V and 1 from J; bases not matched to a gene: 1. The CDR3 extends over 15 amino acids. Across several immunoSEQ plates, the genomic DNA of each subset was split evenly. The authors' processing: ImmunoSEQ only sent back junction sequences with no quality scores, so filtering was done differently. The data were produced by immunoSEQ multiplex PCR, yet TCRdb's version contains in-frame clones alone and is incomplete. V and J calls plus clone size are reproduced from that table; the DNA served to infer D and trimming. In the table there are approximately 2.1 million clones, about 92% of which are singletons. The data are from a study of shared clonotypes between healthy human individuals. Study observations and caveats: Researchers sampled blood only, noting tissue repertoires likely differ. A limitation of the genetic and exposure-history diversity represented arose from few donors.

The sequence was obtained from a man aged 18 to 30 in good health. Some clones in this sample may be carry-over from other donors' samples. Specimen: naive CD4+ T cells from PBMCs. Subset denoted: CD45RA+ positively selected. The J gene is TRBJ2-6, the V gene TRBV7-6; the match to TRBD1 covers 7 bases. CDR3 DNA sequence: TGTGCCAGCAGCTCGACAGGGTCTGGGGCCAACGTCCTGACTTTC. It translates to CASSSTGSGANVLTF.